This TCR beta chain is drawn from a study of T cell responses to AZD1222 COVID-19 vaccine. The V gene's germline CDR1 is MGHDK and CDR2 SYGVNS. This CDR3 has 13 amino acids. V lost 0 bases and J 4 bases, leaving 4 bases between the germline ends. Clones were read by immunoSEQ multiplex PCR, and TCRdb kept only the in-frame ones, dropping some. The sample carries some 90,000 clones, 90% to 95% recorded once. This clone was seen just once. This specimen consisted of peripheral blood, obtained on day 0 of MenACWY control vaccination. The sequence was collected from an adult in good health. The rearrangement uses TRBV25-1 and TRBJ1-5; D is unresolved. The CDR3 protein is CASSEYGNQPQHF. For the CDR3, the DNA is TGTGCCAGCAGTGAATATGGAAATCAGCCCCAGCATTTT.